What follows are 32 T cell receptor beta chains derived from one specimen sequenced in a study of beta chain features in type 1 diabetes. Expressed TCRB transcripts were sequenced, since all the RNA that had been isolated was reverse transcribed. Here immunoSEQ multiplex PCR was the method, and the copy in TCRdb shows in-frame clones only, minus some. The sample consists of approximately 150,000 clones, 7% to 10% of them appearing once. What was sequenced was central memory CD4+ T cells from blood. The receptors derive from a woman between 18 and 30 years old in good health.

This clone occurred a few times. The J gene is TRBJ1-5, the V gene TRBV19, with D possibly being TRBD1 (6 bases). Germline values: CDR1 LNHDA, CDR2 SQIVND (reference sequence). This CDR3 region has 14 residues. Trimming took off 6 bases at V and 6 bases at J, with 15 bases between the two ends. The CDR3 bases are TGTGCCAGTAGAAGGGAGCAGGGGACTCAGCCCCAGCATTTT. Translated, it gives CASRREQGTQPQHF.

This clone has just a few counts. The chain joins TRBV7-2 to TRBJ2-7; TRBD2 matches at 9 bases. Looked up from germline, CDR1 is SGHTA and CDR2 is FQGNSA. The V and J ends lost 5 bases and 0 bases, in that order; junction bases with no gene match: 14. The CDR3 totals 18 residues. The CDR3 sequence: CASSKTSGITSSSYEQYF. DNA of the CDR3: TGTGCCAGCAGCAAGACTAGCGGCATCACTTCCAGCTCCTACGAGCAGTACTTC. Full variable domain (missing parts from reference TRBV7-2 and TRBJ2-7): GAGVSQSPSNKVTEKGKDVELRCDPISGHTALYWYRQSLGQGLEFLIYFQGNSAPDKSGLPSDRFSAERTGGSVSTLTIQRTQQEDSAVYLCASSKTSGITSSSYEQYFGPGTRLTVT.

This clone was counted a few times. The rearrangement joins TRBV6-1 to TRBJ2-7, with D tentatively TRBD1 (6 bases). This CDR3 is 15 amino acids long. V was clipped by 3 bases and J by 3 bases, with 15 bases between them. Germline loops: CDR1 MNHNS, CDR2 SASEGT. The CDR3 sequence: CASSDLQGIGYEQYF. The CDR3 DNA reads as TGTGCCAGCAGTGATTTGCAGGGGATAGGCTACGAGCAGTACTTC.

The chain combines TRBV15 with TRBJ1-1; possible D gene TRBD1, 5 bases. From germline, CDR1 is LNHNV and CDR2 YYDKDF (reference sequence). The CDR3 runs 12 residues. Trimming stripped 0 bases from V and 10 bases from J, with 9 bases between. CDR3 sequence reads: CATSRDQGRAFF. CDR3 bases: TGTGCCACCAGCAGAGATCAGGGTAGAGCTTTCTTT.

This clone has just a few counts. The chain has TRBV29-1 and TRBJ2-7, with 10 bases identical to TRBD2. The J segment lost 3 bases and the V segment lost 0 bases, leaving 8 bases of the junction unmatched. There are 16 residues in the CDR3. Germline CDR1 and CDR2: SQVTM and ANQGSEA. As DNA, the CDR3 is TGCAGCGTTGAAGAGACACTAGCGGGGTTCTACTACGAGCAGTACTTC. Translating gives CSVEETLAGFYYEQYF.

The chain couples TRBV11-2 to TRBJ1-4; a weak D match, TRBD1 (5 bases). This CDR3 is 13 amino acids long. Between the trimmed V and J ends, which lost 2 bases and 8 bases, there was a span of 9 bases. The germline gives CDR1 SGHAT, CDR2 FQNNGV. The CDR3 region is CASSLPGIEKLFF. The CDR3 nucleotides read TGTGCCAGCAGCTTACCAGGGATCGAAAAACTGTTTTTT.

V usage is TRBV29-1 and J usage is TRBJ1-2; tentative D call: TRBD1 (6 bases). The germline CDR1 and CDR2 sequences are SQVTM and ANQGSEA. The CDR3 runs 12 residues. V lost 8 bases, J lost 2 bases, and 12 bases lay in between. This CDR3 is CSCGQRNYGYTF. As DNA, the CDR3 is TGCAGCTGCGGACAGCGCAACTATGGCTACACCTTC. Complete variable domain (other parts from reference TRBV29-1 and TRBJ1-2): SAVISQKPSRDICQRGTSLTIQCQVDSQVTMMFWYRQQPGQSLTLIATANQGSEATYESGFVIDKFPISRPNLTFSTLTVSNMSPEDSSIYLCSCGQRNYGYTFGSGTRLTVV.

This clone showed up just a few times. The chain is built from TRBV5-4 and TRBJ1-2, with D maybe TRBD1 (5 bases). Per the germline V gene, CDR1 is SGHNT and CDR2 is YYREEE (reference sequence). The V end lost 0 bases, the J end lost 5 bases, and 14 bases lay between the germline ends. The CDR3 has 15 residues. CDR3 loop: CASSLEGIGPYGYTF. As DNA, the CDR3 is TGTGCCAGCAGCTTGGAGGGGATTGGGCCATATGGCTACACCTTC.

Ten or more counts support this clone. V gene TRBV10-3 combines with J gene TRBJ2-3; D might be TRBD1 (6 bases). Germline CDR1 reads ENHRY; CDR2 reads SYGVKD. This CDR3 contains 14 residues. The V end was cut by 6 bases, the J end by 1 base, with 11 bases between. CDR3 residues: CAIRADSGTDTQYF. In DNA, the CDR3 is TGTGCCATCAGAGCGGACAGCGGCACAGATACGCAGTATTTT.

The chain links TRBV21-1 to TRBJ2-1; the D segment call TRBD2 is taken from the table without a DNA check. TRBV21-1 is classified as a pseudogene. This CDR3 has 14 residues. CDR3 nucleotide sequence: TGTGCCAGCAGCGCAGTACGGGGAAACAATGAGCAGTTCTTC. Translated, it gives CASSAVRGNNEQFF.

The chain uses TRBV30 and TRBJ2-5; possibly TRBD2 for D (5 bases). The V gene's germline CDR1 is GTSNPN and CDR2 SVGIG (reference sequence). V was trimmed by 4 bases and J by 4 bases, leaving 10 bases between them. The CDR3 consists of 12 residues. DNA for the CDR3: TGTGCCTGGAACCCAGGAGGAGAGACCCAGTACTTC. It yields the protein CAWNPGGETQYF.

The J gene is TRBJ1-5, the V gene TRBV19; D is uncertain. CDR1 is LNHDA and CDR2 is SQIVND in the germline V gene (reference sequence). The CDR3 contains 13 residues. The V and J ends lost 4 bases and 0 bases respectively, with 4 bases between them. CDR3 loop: CASSKSSNQPQHF. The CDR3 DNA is TGTGCCAGTAGTAAGAGTAGCAATCAGCCCCAGCATTTT.

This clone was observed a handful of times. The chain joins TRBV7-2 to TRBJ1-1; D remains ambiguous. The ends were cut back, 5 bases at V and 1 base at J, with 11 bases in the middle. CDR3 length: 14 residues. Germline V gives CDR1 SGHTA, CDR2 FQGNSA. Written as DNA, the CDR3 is TGTGCCAGCAGCCGCAGAGCGCCGAACACTGAAGCTTTCTTT. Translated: CASSRRAPNTEAFF.

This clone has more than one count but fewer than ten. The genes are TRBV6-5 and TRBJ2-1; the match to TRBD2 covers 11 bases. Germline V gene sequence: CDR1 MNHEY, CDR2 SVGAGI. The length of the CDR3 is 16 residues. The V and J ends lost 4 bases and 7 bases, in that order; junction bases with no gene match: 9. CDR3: CASSSFSGRAGNEQFF. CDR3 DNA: TGTGCCAGCAGTTCCTTTAGCGGGAGGGCCGGGAATGAGCAGTTCTTC.

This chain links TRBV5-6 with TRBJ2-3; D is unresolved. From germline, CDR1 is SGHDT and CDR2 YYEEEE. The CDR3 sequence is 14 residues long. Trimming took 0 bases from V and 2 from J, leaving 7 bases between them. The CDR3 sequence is CASSLGPNTDTQYF. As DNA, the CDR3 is TGTGCCAGCAGCTTGGGCCCTAACACAGATACGCAGTATTTT. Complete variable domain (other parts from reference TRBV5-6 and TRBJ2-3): DAGVTQSPTHLIKTRGQQVTLRCSPKSGHDTVSWYQQALGQGPQFIFQYYEEEERQRGNFPDRFSGHQFPNYSSELNVNALLLGDSALYLCASSLGPNTDTQYFGPGTRLTVL.

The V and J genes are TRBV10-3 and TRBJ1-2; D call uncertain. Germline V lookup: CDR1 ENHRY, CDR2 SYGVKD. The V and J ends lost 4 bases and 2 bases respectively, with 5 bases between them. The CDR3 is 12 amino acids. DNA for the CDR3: TGTGCCATCAGTGCAGGAAACTATGGCTACACCTTC. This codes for CAISAGNYGYTF.

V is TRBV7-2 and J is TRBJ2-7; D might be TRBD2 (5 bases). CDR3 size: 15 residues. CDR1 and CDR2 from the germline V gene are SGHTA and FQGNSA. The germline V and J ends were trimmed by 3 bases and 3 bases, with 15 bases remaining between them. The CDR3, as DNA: TGTGCCAGCAGCTTTATAAGGACGGAGGACTACGAGCAGTACTTC. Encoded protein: CASSFIRTEDYEQYF.

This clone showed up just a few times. The CDR3 nucleotides are TGTGCCTGGACTAGCGGGGGCTCCTACAATGAGCAGTTCTTC. It is translated as CAWTSGGSYNEQFF. This chain uses TRBV30 with TRBJ2-1; 10 positions match TRBD2. This CDR3 has 14 residues. With 4 bases clipped from V and 0 bases from J, the junction kept 0 bases outside the gene matches. From germline, CDR1 is GTSNPN and CDR2 SVGIG (reference sequence).

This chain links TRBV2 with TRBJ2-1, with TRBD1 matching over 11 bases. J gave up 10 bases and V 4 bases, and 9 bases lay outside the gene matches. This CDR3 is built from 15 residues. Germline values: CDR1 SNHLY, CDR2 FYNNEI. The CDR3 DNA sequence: TGTGCCAGCAGTGTGGCGGGACAGGGGGGGCGGGAGCAGTTCTTC. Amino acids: CASSVAGQGGREQFF.

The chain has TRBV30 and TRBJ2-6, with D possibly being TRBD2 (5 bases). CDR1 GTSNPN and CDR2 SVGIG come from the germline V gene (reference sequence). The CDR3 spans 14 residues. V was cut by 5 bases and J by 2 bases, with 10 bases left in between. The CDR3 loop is CAWDRDAGANVLTF. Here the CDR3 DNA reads TGTGCCTGGGACCGGGATGCTGGGGCCAACGTCCTGACTTTC.

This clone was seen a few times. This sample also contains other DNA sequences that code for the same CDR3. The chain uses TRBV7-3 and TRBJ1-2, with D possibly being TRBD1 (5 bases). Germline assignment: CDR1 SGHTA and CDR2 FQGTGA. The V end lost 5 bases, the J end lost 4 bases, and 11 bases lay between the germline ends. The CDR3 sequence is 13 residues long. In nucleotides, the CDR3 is TGTGCCAGCAGCCCGGGGGGGGGCTATGGCTACACCTTC. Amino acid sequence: CASSPGGGYGYTF.

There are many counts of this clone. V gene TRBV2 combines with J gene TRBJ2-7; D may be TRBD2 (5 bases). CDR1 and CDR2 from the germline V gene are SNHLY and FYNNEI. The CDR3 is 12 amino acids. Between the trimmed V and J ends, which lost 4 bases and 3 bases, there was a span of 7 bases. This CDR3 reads CASSARGYEQYF. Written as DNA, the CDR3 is TGTGCCAGCAGTGCCCGGGGCTACGAGCAGTACTTC. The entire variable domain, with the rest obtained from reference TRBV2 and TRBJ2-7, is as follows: EPEVTQTPSHQVTQMGQEVILRCVPISNHLYFYWYRQILGQKVEFLVSFYNNEISEKSEIFDDQFSVERPDGSNFTLKIRSTKLEDSAMYFCASSARGYEQYFGPGTRLTVT.

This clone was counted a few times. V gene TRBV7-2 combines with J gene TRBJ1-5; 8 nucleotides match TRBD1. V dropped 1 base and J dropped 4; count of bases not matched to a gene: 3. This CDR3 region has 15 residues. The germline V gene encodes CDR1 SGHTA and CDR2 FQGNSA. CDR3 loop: CASSLGQGRNQPQHF. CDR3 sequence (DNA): TGTGCCAGCAGCTTAGGACAGGGGAGGAATCAGCCCCAGCATTTT.

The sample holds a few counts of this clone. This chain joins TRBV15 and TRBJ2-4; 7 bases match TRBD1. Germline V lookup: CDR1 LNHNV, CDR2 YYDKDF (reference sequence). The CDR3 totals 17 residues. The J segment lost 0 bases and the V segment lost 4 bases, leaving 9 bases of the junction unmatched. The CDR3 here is CATSIGAGGIAKNIQYF. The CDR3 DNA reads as TGTGCCACCAGCATCGGGGCAGGGGGAATAGCCAAAAACATTCAGTACTTC.

The CDR3 protein is CASSLGTGNNEQFF. The CDR3 nucleotides read TGTGCCAGCAGCTTAGGGACAGGGAACAATGAGCAGTTCTTC. This sequence joins TRBV7-3 and TRBJ2-1, with 9 bases fitting TRBD1. The germline V gene encodes CDR1 SGHTA and CDR2 FQGTGA. The V segment lost 2 bases and the J segment 5 bases; nucleotides outside the gene matches: 1. The CDR3 covers 14 residues.

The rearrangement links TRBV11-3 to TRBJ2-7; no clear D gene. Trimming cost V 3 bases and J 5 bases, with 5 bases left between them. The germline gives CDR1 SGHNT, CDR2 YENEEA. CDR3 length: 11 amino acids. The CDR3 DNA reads TGTGCCAGCAGCTTGAGCAACGAGCAGTACTTC. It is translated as CASSLSNEQYF.

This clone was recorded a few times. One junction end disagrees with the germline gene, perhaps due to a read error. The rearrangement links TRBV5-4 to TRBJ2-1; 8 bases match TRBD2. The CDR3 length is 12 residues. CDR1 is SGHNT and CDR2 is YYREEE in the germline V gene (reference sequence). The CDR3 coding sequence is TGTGCCAGCAGCTTGGCCGAGTATAGCGGGGTCTTC. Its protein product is CASSLAEYSGVF.

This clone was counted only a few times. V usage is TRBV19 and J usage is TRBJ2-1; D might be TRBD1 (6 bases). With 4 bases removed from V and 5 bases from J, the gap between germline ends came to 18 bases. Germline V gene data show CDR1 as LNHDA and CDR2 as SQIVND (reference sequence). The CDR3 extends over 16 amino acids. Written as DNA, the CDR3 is TGTGCCAGTAGTAAACAAGGTTCAGGGGTAAACAATGAGCAGTTCTTC. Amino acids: CASSKQGSGVNNEQFF.

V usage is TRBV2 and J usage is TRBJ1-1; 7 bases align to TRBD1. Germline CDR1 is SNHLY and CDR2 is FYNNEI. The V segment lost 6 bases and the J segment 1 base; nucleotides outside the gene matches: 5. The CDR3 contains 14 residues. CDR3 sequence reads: CASRKTGKNTEAFF. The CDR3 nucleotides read TGTGCCAGCAGAAAGACAGGGAAGAACACTGAAGCTTTCTTT.

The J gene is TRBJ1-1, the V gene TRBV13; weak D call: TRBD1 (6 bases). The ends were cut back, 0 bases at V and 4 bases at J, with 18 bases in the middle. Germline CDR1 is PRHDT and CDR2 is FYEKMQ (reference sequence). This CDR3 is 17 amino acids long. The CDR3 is CASSLGLRTVRGTEAFF. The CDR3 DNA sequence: TGTGCCAGCAGCTTAGGCCTAAGGACAGTTAGGGGCACTGAAGCTTTCTTT.

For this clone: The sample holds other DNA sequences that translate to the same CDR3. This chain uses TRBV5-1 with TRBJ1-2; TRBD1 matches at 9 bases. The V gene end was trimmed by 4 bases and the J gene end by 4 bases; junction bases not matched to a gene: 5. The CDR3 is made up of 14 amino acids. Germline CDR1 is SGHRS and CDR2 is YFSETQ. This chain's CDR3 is CASSPGQGPYGYTF. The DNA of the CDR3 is TGCGCCAGCAGCCCGGGACAGGGCCCCTATGGCTACACCTTC.

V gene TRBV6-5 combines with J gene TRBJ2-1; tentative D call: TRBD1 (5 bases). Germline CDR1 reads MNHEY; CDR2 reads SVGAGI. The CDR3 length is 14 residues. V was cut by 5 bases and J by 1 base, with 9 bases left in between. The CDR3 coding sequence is TGTGCCAGCAGTGTGGGGCAGTCCTACAATGAGCAGTTCTTC. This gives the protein CASSVGQSYNEQFF.